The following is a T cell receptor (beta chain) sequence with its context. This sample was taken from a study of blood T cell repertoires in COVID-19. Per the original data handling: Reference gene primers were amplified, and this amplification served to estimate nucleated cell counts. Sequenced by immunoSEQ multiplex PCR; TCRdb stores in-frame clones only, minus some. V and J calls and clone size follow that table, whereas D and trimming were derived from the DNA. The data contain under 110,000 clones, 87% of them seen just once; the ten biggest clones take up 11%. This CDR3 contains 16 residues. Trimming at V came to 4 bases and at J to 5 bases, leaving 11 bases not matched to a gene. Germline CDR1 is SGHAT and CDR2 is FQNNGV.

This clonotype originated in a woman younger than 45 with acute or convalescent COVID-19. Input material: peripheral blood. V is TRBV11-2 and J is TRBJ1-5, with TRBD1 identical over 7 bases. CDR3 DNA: TGTGCCAGCAGCTCCAAAGACAGGGTACTTTATCAGCCCCAGCATTTT. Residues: CASSSKDRVLYQPQHF.